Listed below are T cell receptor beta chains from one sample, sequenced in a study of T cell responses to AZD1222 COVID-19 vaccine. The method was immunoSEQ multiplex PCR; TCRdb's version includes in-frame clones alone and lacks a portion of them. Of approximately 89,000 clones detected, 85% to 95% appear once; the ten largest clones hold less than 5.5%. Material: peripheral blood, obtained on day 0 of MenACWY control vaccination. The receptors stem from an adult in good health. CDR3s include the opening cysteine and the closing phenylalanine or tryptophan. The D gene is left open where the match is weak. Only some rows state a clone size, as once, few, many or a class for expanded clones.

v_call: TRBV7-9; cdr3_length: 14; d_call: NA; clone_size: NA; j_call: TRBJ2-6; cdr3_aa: CASSLASGANVLTF; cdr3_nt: TGTGCCAGCAGCTTAGCCTCCGGGGCCAACGTCCTGACTTTC
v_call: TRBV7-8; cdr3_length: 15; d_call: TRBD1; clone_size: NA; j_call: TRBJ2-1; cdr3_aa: CASSPDRGPYNEQFF; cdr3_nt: TGTGCCAGCAGCCCGGACAGGGGTCCCTACAATGAGCAGTTCTTC
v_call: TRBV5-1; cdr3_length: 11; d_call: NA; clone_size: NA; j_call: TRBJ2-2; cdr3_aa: CASIDAGELFF; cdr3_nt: TGCGCCAGCATAGACGCCGGGGAGCTGTTTTTT
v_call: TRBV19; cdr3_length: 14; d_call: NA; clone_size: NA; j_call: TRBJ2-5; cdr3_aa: CASSLDSFQETQYF; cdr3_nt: TGTGCCAGTAGTCTGGACAGTTTTCAAGAGACCCAGTACTTC
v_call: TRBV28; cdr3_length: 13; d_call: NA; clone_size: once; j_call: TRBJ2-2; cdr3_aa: CASRKTDTGELFF; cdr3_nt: TGTGCCAGCAGAAAGACAGACACCGGGGAGCTGTTTTTT
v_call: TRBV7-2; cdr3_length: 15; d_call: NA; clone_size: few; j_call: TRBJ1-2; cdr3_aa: CASSLVSEELYGYTF; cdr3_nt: TGTGCCAGCAGCTTAGTATCAGAGGAACTCTATGGCTACACCTTC
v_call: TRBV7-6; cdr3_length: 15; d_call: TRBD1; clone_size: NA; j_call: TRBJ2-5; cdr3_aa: CASSPGTGAGETQYF; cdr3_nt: TGTGCCAGCAGCCCCGGGACAGGGGCAGGAGAGACCCAGTACTTC
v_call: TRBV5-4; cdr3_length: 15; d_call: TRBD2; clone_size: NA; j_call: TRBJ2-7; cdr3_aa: CASSRGAGGTYEQYF; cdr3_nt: TGTGCCAGCAGCCGCGGAGCGGGAGGGACCTACGAGCAGTACTTC
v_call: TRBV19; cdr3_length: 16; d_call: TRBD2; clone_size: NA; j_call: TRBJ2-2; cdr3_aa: CASSISSGILSGELFF; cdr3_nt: TGTGCCAGTAGTATATCTAGCGGCATTCTCTCCGGGGAGCTGTTTTTT
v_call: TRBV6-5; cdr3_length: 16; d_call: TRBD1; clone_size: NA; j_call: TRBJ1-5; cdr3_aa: CASSYGTGRGNQPQHF; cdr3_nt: TGTGCCAGCAGTTACGGGACAGGTCGGGGCAATCAGCCCCAGCATTTT
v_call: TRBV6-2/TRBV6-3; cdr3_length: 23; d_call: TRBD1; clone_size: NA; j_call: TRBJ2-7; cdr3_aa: CASSLLLQDREEPKEYWAYEQYF; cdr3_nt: TGTGCCAGCAGCCTCCTCCTACAGGACAGGGAGGAGCCGAAGGAGTACTGGGCCTACGAGCAGTACTTC
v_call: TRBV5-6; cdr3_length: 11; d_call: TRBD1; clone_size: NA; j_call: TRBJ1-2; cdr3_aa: CASSGQGGYTF; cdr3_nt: TGTGCCAGCAGTGGACAGGGAGGCTACACCTTC
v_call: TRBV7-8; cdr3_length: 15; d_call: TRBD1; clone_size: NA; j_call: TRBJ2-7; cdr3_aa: CASSSPAGGTYEQYF; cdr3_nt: TGTGCCAGCAGCTCCCCGGCAGGGGGCACCTACGAGCAGTACTTC
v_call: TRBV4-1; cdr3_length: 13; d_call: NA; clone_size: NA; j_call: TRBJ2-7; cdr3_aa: CASSQRLDYEQYF; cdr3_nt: TGCGCCAGCAGCCAACGACTAGATTACGAGCAGTACTTC
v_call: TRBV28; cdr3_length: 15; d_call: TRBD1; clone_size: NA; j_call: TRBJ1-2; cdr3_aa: CASSLTGQANYGYTF; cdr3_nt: TGTGCCAGCAGCTTAACGGGACAGGCTAACTATGGCTACACCTTC
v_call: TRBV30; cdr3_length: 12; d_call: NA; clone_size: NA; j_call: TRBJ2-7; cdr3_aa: CAWEGHSYEQYF; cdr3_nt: TGTGCCTGGGAGGGGCACTCCTACGAGCAGTACTTC
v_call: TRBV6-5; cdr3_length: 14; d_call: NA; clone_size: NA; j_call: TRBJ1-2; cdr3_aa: CASGLGQGNYGYTF; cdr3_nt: TGTGCCAGCGGACTGGGGCAGGGAAACTATGGCTACACCTTC
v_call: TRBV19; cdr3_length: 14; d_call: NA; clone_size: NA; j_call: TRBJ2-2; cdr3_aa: CASTRLDDTGELFF; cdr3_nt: TGTGCCAGCACCAGACTGGACGACACCGGGGAGCTGTTTTTT
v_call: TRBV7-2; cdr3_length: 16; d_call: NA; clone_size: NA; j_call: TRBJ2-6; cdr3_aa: CASSLQRSSGANVLTF; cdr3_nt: TGTGCCAGCAGCCTTCAAAGATCATCTGGGGCCAACGTCCTGACTTTC
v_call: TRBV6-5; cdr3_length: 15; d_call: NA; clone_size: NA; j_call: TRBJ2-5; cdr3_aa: CASSFRAEAAETQYF; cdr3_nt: TGTGCCAGCAGTTTTCGGGCGGAGGCCGCGGAGACCCAGTACTTC
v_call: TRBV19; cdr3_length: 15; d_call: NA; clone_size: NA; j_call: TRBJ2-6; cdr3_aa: CASSIFPSGANVLTF; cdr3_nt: TGTGCCAGTAGTATATTTCCCTCTGGGGCCAACGTCCTGACTTTC
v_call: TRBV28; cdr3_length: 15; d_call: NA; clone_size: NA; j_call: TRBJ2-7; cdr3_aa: CASATTHASHYEQYF; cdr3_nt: TGTGCCAGCGCAACTACTCACGCCAGCCACTACGAGCAGTACTTC
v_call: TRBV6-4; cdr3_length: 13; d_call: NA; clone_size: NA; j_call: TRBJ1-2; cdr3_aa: CASRNAGDYGYTF; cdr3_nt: TGTGCCAGTCGAAATGCGGGGGACTATGGCTACACCTTC
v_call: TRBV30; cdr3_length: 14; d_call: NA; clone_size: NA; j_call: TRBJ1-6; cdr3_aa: CARREGGYNSPLHF; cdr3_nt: TGTGCCCGCCGGGAAGGCGGGTATAATTCACCCCTCCACTTT
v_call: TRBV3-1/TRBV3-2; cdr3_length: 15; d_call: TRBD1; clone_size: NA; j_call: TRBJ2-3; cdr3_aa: CASSQSGTGTNTQYF; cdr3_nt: TGTGCCAGCAGCCAATCAGGGACAGGGACGAATACGCAGTATTTT
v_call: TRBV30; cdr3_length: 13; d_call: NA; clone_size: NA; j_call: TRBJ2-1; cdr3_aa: CAWSGRLNNEQFF; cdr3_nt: TGTGCCTGGAGTGGTAGGCTGAACAATGAGCAGTTCTTC
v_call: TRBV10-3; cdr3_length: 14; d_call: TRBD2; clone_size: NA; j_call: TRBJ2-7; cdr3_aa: CAIRPSGPSYEQYF; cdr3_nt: TGTGCCATCCGGCCTAGCGGGCCCTCCTACGAGCAGTACTTC
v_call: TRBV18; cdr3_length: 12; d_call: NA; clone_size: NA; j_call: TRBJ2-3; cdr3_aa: CASSPLPDTQYF; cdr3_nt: TGTGCCAGCTCACCCCTACCAGATACGCAGTATTTT